These 22 T cell receptor beta chains were all obtained from the same sample, sequenced in a study of T cell changes during pregnancy in multiple sclerosis. Sequencing used immunoSEQ multiplex PCR; TCRdb keeps in-frame clones, though not all of them. The sample lists some 96,000 clones; approximately 90% were seen once. Sequenced material: peripheral blood, taken after pregnancy. The source of these receptors is a female donor with multiple sclerosis, enrolled in a pregnancy study.

The genes are TRBV7-9 and TRBJ2-6; TRBD1 is a possible D gene (6 bases). V lost 2 bases and J lost 0, with 11 bases in between. The CDR3 extends over 17 amino acids. Germline CDR1 reads SEHNR; CDR2 reads FQNEAQ (reference sequence). The DNA of the CDR3 is TGTGCCAGCAGCTTATCACAGGGACACTCTGGGGCCAACGTCCTGACTTTC. It is translated as CASSLSQGHSGANVLTF.

The chain combines TRBV5-1 with TRBJ1-2; no clear D. V lost 9 bases and J 0 bases, leaving 18 bases between the germline ends. CDR1 and CDR2 from the germline V gene are SGHRS and YFSETQ. The CDR3 has 15 amino acids. The CDR3 coding sequence is TGCGCCACCCGGGTCGGTGCCGACTCTAACTATGGCTACACCTTC. Translating gives CATRVGADSNYGYTF.

This clone showed up just once. The chain combines TRBV29-1 with TRBJ2-5, with TRBD2 as a possible D gene (6 bases). The V gene's germline CDR1 is SQVTM and CDR2 ANQGSEA. V was cut by 6 bases and J by 2 bases, with 13 bases left in between. This CDR3 contains 13 residues. The CDR3 loop is CSVPSGSQETQYF. The CDR3 nucleotides read TGCAGCGTCCCCAGCGGGTCTCAAGAGACCCAGTACTTC.

This clone was picked up a small number of times. The chain uses TRBV28 and TRBJ1-3, with D hard to call. CDR3 length: 12 residues. V was shortened by 5 bases and J by 5 bases, with 7 bases between the two germline ends. Germline-derived CDR1 and CDR2 are MDHEN and SYDVKM. As DNA, the CDR3 is TGTGCCAGCAGTACCAACAGAAACACCATATATTTT. It specifies CASSTNRNTIYF.

The J gene is TRBJ2-7, the V gene TRBV14, with TRBD1 matching over 8 bases. The CDR3 has 15 residues. Germline assignment: CDR1 SGHDN and CDR2 FVKESK. J lost 7 bases, V lost 1 base, and 9 bases had no gene match. The CDR3 sequence: CASSQARTGPVEQYF. Written as DNA, the CDR3 is TGTGCCAGCAGCCAAGCGAGGACAGGGCCCGTAGAGCAGTACTTC.

The chain employs TRBV19 and TRBJ2-7; D perhaps matches TRBD1 (6 bases). Per the germline V gene, CDR1 is LNHDA and CDR2 is SQIVND (reference sequence). V was clipped by 4 bases and J by 2 bases, with 18 bases between them. CDR3 length: 16 residues. The CDR3 bases are TGTGCCAGTAGTACGACTACGACAGGAATAGCCTACGAGCAGTACTTC. It yields the protein CASSTTTTGIAYEQYF. Variable domain in full (rest from reference TRBV19 and TRBJ2-7): DGGITQSPKYLFRKEGQNVTLSCEQNLNHDAMYWYRQDPGQGLRLIYYSQIVNDFQKGDIAEGYSVSREKKESFPLTVTSAQKNPTAFYLCASSTTTTGIAYEQYFGPGTRLTVT.

This chain links TRBV5-1 with TRBJ2-3; D is ambiguous. The CDR3 runs to 15 residues. In germline, CDR1 is SGHRS, CDR2 YFSETQ. The V end lost 4 bases, the J end lost 2 bases, and 14 bases lay between the germline ends. CDR3 in DNA: TGCGCCAGCAGCGCCCTAGGAACAAACACAGATACGCAGTATTTT. It is translated as CASSALGTNTDTQYF.

The chain links TRBV19 to TRBJ1-2; D gene uncertain. Germline CDR1 is LNHDA and CDR2 is SQIVND (reference sequence). V gave up 6 bases and J gave up 5 bases, with 10 bases separating them. The CDR3 covers 12 residues. The CDR3 bases are TGTGCCAGTAGCCTATCGGGATATGGCTACACCTTC. This gives the protein CASSLSGYGYTF.

This chain uses TRBV28 with TRBJ2-1, with 13 bases that match TRBD2. Germline-derived CDR1 and CDR2 are MDHEN and SYDVKM. V trimming: 5 bases; J trimming: 9 bases; junction bases outside the gene matches: 10. The CDR3 totals 16 residues. The DNA for the CDR3 is TGTGCCAGCAGTCCCTCCGGGACTAGCGGGATTGGTGAGCAGTTCTTC. The encoded protein is CASSPSGTSGIGEQFF.

The chain employs TRBV6-6 and TRBJ1-2, with a weak D call TRBD1 (6 bases). The CDR3 totals 13 residues. The germline V gene encodes CDR1 MNHNY and CDR2 SVGAGI (reference sequence). Trimming removed 7 bases from V and 8 bases from J, with 17 bases in between. The CDR3 protein is CASTREGGTGYTF. The CDR3 DNA is TGTGCCAGCACCCGCGAGGGGGGGACCGGCTACACCTTC.

In DNA, the CDR3 is TGTGCCAGCAGCTTAGGCGGCAACGAGCAGTACTTC. Amino acids: CASSLGGNEQYF. The J gene is TRBJ2-7, the V gene TRBV11-2; D unclear. Trimming stripped 1 base from V and 5 bases from J, with 6 bases between. CDR1 is SGHAT and CDR2 is FQNNGV in the germline V gene. This CDR3 has 12 residues.

The V call is TRBV7-9, the J call TRBJ2-4; D is perhaps TRBD1 (5 bases). The CDR3 contains 15 residues. Germline CDR1 and CDR2: SEHNR and FQNEAQ (reference sequence). Trimming removed 6 bases at V and 4 bases at J, with 16 bases between. Here the CDR3 DNA reads TGTGCCAGCAGTCCCATGCAGGGTTTTAAAAACATTCAGTACTTC. Protein: CASSPMQGFKNIQYF.

This sequence joins TRBV9 and TRBJ2-5, with 7 bases identical to TRBD1. Germline-derived CDR1 and CDR2 are SGDLS and YYNGEE. The CDR3 runs to 15 residues. V gave up 1 base and J gave up 5 bases; unmatched junction bases: 8. The CDR3 DNA reads as TGTGCCAGCAGCGTAAGAACAGGGGTCTCGGAGACCCAGTACTTC. Encoded protein: CASSVRTGVSETQYF.

The CDR3, as DNA: TGTGCCAGCAGCAGGACAGGGGATCCAAACTATGGCTACACCTTC. Amino acids: CASSRTGDPNYGYTF. The chain carries TRBV7-2 and TRBJ1-2; 9 bases align to TRBD1. From germline, CDR1 is SGHTA and CDR2 FQGNSA. The CDR3 is 15 amino acids. The ends lost 5 bases at V and 2 bases at J; junction bases unmatched: 6.

The sample holds one count of this clone. The chain joins TRBV6-1 to TRBJ2-5, with a tentative D call TRBD1 (6 bases). The CDR3 contains 15 residues. The germline gives CDR1 MNHNS, CDR2 SASEGT. V dropped 2 bases and J dropped 1 base, with 11 bases sitting between them. In DNA form, the CDR3 reads TGTGCCAGCAGTGAACCCCAGGGGCTCCAAGAGACCCAGTACTTC. Protein: CASSEPQGLQETQYF.

The rearrangement uses TRBV27 and TRBJ1-2; D is perhaps TRBD1 (5 bases). Trimming removed 5 bases at V and 7 bases at J, with 32 bases between. Germline CDR1 is MNHEY and CDR2 is SMNVEV (reference sequence). This CDR3 has 19 amino acids. CDR3 residues: CASSPRGQGPPGYSGGYTF. Here the CDR3 DNA reads TGTGCCAGCAGTCCAAGGGGCCAAGGGCCGCCGGGCTATTCGGGTGGCTACACCTTC.

This clone was counted a single time. The chain links TRBV5-4 to TRBJ1-4; TRBD1 aligns across 11 bases. The V gene end was trimmed by 3 bases and the J gene end by 12 bases; junction bases not matched to a gene: 7. Germline V gene lookup returns CDR1 SGHNT and CDR2 YYREEE (reference sequence). CDR3 length: 14 amino acids. As DNA, the CDR3 is TGTGCCAGCAGCTCGCGGGACAGGGGGAGAGAACTGTTTTTT. It specifies CASSSRDRGRELFF.

The chain links TRBV27 to TRBJ1-2; D is ambiguous. CDR1 and CDR2 from the germline V gene are MNHEY and SMNVEV (reference sequence). Trimming cost V 5 bases and J 6 bases, with 16 bases left between them. This CDR3 is 14 amino acids long. The CDR3 sequence: CASSPANSYNGYTF. In nucleotides, the CDR3 is TGTGCCAGCAGTCCCGCAAACAGTTATAATGGCTACACCTTC.

The chain recombines TRBV28 with TRBJ2-7, with 10 bases fitting TRBD2. With V trimmed by 6 bases and J by 5 bases, 10 bases remained unmatched. The CDR3 totals 15 residues. Per the germline V gene, CDR1 is MDHEN and CDR2 is SYDVKM. CDR3 nucleotides: TGTGCCAGCAGACGACCGGGACTAGCGACGAACGAGCAGTACTTC. This sequence encodes CASRRPGLATNEQYF.

This clone occurred once. This chain connects TRBV9 to TRBJ2-1; weak D call: TRBD2 (6 bases). Germline loops: CDR1 SGDLS, CDR2 YYNGEE. The CDR3 spans 15 residues. Trimming stripped 3 bases from V and 5 bases from J, with 15 bases between. This CDR3 is CASSGRPTRNNEQFF. The CDR3 DNA reads as TGTGCCAGCAGCGGACGACCGACTAGAAACAATGAGCAGTTCTTC.

As regards this clone: Other DNA sequences in the same sample also yield this CDR3. The chain is built from TRBV6-5 and TRBJ2-1; 9 nucleotides agree with TRBD2. CDR3 size: 15 residues. Unmatched junction bases numbered 5, after V lost 4 bases and J lost 4 bases. Germline assignment: CDR1 MNHEY and CDR2 SVGAGI. The DNA for the CDR3 is TGTGCCAGCAGTTTGACTAGCGGACCTTACAATGAGCAGTTCTTC. It is translated as CASSLTSGPYNEQFF.

The rearrangement uses TRBV6-5 and TRBJ1-3; D is ambiguous. The ends were cut back, 0 bases at V and 3 bases at J, with 6 bases in the middle. The CDR3 is 14 residues long. Germline V gives CDR1 MNHEY, CDR2 SVGAGI. The CDR3 reads CASSYSNGGNTIYF. DNA of the CDR3: TGTGCCAGCAGTTACTCGAACGGTGGAAACACCATATATTTT.